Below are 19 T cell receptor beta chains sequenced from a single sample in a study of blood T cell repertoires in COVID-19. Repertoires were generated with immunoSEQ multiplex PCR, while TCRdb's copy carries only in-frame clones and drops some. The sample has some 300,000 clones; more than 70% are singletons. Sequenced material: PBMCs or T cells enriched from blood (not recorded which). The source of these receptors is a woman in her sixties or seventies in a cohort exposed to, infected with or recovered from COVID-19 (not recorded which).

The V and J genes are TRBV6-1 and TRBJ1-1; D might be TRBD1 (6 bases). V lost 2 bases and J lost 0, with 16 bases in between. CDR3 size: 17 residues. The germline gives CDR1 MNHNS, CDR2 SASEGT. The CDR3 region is CASSETGGPYMNTEAFF. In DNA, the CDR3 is TGTGCCAGCAGTGAAACGGGGGGCCCATATATGAACACTGAAGCTTTCTTT.

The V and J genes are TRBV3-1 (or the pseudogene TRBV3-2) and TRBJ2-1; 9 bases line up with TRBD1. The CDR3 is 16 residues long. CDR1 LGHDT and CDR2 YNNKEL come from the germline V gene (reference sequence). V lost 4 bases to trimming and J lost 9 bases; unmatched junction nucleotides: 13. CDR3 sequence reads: CASSPQGRQGEGEQFF. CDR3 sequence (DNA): TGTGCCAGCAGCCCCCAAGGGCGACAGGGGGAAGGTGAGCAGTTCTTC.

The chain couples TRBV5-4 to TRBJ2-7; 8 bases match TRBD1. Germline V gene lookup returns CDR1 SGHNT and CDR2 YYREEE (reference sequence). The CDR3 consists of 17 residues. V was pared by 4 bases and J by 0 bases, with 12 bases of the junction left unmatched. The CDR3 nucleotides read TGTGCCAGCAGCCCGCGAGACCCGACAGGGGACTCCTACGAGCAGTACTTC. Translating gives CASSPRDPTGDSYEQYF.

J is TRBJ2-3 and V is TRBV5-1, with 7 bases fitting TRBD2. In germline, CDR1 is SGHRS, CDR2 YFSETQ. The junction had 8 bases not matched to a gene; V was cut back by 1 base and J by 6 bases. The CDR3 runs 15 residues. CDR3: CASSLSGTALDTQYF. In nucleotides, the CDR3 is TGCGCCAGCAGCTTGAGCGGGACCGCCCTGGATACGCAGTATTTT.

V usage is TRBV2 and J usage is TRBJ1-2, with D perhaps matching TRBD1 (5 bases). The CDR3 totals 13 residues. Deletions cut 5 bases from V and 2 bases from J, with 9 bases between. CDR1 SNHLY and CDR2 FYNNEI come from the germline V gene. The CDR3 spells CASSTTENYGYTF. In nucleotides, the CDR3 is TGTGCCAGCAGTACGACAGAGAACTATGGCTACACCTTC. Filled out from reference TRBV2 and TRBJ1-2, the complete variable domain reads EPEVTQTPSHQVTQMGQEVILRCVPISNHLYFYWYRQILGQKVEFLVSFYNNEISEKSEIFDDQFSVERPDGSNFTLKIRSTKLEDSAMYFCASSTTENYGYTFGSGTRLTVV.

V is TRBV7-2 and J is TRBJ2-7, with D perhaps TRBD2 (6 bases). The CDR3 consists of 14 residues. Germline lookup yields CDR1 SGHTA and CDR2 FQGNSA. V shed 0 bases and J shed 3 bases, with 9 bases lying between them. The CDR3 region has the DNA TGTGCCAGCAGCTTAGCGGGAGGATACTACGAGCAGTACTTC. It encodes CASSLAGGYYEQYF.

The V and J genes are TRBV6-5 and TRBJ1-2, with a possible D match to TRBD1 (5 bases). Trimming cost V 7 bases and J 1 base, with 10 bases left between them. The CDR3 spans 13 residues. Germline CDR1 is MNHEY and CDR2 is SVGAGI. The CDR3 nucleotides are TGTGCCAGCACAGCGGGGGGTAACTATGGCTACACCTTC. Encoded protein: CASTAGGNYGYTF.

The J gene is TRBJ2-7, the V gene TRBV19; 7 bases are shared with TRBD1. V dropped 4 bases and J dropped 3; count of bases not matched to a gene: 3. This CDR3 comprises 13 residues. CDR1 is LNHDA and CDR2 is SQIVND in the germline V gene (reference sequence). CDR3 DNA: TGTGCCAGTAGTACCAACAGGGGCTACGAGCAGTACTTC. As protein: CASSTNRGYEQYF. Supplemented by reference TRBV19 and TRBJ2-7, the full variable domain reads DGGITQSPKYLFRKEGQNVTLSCEQNLNHDAMYWYRQDPGQGLRLIYYSQIVNDFQKGDIAEGYSVSREKKESFPLTVTSAQKNPTAFYLCASSTNRGYEQYFGPGTRLTVT.

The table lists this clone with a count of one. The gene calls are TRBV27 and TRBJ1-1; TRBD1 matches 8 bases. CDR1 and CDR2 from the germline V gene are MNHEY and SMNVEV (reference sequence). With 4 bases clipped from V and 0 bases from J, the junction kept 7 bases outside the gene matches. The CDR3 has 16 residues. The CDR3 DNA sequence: TGTGCCAGCAGTTCCCGACAGGGGTTGATGAACACTGAAGCTTTCTTT. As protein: CASSSRQGLMNTEAFF.

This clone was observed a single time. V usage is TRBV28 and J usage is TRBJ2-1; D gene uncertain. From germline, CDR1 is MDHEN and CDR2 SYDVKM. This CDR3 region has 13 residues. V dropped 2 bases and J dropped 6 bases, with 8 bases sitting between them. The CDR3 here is CASSLNPTNEQFF. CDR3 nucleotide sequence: TGTGCCAGCAGTTTAAATCCTACCAATGAGCAGTTCTTC.

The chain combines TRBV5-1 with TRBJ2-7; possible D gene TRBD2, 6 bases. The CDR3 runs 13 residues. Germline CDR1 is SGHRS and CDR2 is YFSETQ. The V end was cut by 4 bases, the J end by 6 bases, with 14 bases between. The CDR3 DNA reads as TGCGCCAGCAGCCCCTCAACCGGGGGCGAGCAGTACTTC. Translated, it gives CASSPSTGGEQYF. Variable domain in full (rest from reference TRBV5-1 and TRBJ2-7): KAGVTQTPRYLIKTRGQQVTLSCSPISGHRSVSWYQQTPGQGLQFLFEYFSETQRNKGNFPGRFSGRQFSNSRSEMNVSTLELGDSALYLCASSPSTGGEQYFGPGTRLTVT.

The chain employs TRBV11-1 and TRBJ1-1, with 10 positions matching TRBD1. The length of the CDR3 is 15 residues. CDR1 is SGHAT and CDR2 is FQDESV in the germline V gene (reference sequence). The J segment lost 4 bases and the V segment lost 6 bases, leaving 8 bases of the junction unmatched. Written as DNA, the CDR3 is TGTGCCAGCAGTTCCTCGACAGGGGGCGGCACTGAAGCTTTCTTT. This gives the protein CASSSSTGGGTEAFF.

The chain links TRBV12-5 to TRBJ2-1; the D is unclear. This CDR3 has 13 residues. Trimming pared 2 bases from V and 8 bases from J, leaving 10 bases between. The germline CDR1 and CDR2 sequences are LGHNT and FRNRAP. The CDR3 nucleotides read TGTGCTAGTGGTTTGTCGCAGGTCGATGAGCAGTTCTTC. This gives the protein CASGLSQVDEQFF.

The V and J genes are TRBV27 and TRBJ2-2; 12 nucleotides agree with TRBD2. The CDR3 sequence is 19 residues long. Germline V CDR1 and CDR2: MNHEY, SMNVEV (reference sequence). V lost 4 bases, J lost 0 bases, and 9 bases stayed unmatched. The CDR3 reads CASSSIRTSGTTNTGELFF. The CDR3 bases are TGTGCCAGCAGTTCTATCCGGACTAGCGGGACGACGAACACCGGGGAGCTGTTTTTT.

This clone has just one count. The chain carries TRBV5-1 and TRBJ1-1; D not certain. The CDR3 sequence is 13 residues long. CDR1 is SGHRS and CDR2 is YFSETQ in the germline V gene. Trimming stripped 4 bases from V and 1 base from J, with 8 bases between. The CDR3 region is CASSLRENTEAFF. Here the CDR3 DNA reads TGCGCCAGCAGCCTGAGGGAGAACACTGAAGCTTTCTTT.

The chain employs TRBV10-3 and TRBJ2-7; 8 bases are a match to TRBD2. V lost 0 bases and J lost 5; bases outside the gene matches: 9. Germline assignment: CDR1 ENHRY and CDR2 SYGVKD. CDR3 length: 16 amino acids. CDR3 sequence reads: CAISESVGGRSDEQYF. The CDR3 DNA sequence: TGTGCCATCAGTGAGTCGGTTGGCGGGAGGAGCGACGAGCAGTACTTC.

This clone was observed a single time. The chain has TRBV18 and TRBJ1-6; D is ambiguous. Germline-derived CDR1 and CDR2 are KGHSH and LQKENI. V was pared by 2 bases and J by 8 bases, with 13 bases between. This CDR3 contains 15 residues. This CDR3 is CASSPFGGGDSPLHF. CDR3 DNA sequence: TGTGCCAGCTCACCATTTGGAGGCGGGGATTCACCCCTCCACTTT.

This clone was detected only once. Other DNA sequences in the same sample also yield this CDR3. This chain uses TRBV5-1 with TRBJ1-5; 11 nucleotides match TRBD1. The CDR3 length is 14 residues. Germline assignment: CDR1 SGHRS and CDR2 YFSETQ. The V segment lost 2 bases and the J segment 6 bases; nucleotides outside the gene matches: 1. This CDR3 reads CASSFGTGGQPQHF. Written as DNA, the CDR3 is TGCGCCAGCAGCTTTGGGACAGGGGGTCAGCCCCAGCATTTT.

DNA of the CDR3: TGCGCCAGCAGCTTGAGCACAGGGTCGGAGACCCAGTACTTC. It is translated as CASSLSTGSETQYF. The chain employs TRBV5-1 and TRBJ2-5; TRBD1 might be the D (6 bases). CDR1 is SGHRS, CDR2 YFSETQ, per germline. V lost 1 base and J 5 bases, leaving 12 bases between the germline ends. The CDR3 extends over 14 amino acids.